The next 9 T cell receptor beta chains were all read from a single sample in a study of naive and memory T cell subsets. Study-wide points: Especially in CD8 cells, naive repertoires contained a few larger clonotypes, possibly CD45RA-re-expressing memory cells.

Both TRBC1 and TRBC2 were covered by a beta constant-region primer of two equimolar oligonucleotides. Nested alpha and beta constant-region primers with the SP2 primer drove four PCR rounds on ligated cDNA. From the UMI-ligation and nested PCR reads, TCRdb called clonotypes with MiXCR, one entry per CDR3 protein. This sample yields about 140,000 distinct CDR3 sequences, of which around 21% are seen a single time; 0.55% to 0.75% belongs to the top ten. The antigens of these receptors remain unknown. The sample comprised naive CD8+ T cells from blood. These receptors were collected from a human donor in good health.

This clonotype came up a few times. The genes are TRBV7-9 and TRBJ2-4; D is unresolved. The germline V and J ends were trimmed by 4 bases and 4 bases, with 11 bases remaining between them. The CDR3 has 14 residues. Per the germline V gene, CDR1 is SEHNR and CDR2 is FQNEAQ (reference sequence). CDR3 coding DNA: TGTGCCAGCAGCTCAGTGGCGTCGAAAAACATTCAGTACTTC. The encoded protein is CASSSVASKNIQYF.

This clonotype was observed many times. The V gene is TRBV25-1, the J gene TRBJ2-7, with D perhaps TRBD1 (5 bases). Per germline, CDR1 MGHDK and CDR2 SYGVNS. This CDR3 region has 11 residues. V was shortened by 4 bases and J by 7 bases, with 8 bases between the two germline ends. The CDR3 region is CASSGTGEQYF. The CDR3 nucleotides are TGTGCCAGCAGTGGAACAGGAGAGCAGTACTTC.

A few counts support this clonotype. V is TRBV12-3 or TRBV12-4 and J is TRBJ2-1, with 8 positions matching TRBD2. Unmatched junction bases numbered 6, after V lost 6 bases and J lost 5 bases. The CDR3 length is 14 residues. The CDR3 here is CASSPTSVDNEQFF. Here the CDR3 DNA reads TGTGCCAGCAGCCCGACTAGCGTGGACAATGAGCAGTTCTTC.

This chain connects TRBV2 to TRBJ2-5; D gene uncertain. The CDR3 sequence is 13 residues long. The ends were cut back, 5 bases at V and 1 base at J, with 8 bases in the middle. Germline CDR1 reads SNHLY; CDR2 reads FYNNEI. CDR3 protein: CASSFDPQETQYF. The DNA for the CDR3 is TGTGCCAGCAGTTTCGATCCCCAAGAGACCCAGTACTTC.

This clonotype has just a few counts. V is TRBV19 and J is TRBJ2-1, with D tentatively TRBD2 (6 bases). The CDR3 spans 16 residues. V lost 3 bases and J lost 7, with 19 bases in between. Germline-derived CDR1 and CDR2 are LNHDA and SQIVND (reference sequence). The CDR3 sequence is CASSIPSEYHSNEQFF. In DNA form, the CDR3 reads TGTGCCAGTAGTATCCCTAGCGAGTACCACTCAAATGAGCAGTTCTTC.

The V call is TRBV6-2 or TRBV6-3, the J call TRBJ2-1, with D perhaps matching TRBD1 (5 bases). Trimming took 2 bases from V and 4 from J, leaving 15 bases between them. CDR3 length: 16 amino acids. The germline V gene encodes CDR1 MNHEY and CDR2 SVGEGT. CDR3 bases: TGTGCCAGCAGTTACAGGGCCCAGGGCACGTACAATGAGCAGTTCTTC. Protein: CASSYRAQGTYNEQFF.

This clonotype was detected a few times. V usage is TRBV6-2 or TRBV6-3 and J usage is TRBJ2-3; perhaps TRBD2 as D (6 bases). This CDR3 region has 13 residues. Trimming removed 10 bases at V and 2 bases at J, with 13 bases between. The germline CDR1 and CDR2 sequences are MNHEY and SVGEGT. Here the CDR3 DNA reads TGTGCCACCGGAGGGCGGATCACAGATACGCAGTATTTT. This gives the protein CATGGRITDTQYF.

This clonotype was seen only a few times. The CDR3 DNA follows: TGTGCCAGCACCCCGAACTACAATGAGCAGTTCTTC. Protein sequence: CASTPNYNEQFF. The genes are TRBV12-3 or TRBV12-4 and TRBJ2-1; no definite D call. V lost 7 bases to trimming and J lost 3 bases, with 7 bases between them. The CDR3 loop spans 12 amino acids.

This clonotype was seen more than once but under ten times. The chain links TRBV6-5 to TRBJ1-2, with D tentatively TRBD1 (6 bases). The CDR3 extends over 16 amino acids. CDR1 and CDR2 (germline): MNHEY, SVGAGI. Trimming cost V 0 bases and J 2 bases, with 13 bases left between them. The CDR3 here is CASSYSNTGLNYGYTF. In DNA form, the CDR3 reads TGTGCCAGCAGTTACTCGAATACAGGGCTAAACTATGGCTACACCTTC.